This T cell receptor beta chain stems from a study of lymphopenia after photon versus proton radiotherapy. Overall study results and limits: Post-nadir diversity loss with photons came from oligoclonal expansion, particularly CD8+ Temra cells. Relative stability marked proton patients; photon patients lost diversity and naive cells.

V shed 5 bases, J shed 0 bases, and the junction held 4 bases outside the gene matches. The CDR3 has 18 residues. In germline, CDR1 is SEHNR, CDR2 FQNEAQ (reference sequence). The method was immunoSEQ multiplex PCR; TCRdb's version includes in-frame clones alone and lacks a portion of them. The data contain some 41,000 clones, 85% to 90% of them singletons. As to this clone: Its antigen is currently unknown.

V and J are TRBV7-9 and TRBJ2-2; the match to TRBD2 covers 15 bases. The source material was peripheral blood, sampled from a patient treated with photon-based radiotherapy. This sequence originates from a man over 45 with gastric cancer. For the CDR3, the DNA is TGTGCCAGCAGCCCCGGGACTAGCGGGAGGACGAACACCGGGGAGCTGTTTTTT. Amino acid sequence: CASSPGTSGRTNTGELFF.